Below are 32 T cell receptor beta chains sequenced from a single sample in a study of spatial heterogeneity in lung cancer. TCRdb recomputed calls from the 5' RACE reads with MiXCR, one row per CDR3 protein. The table lists 50,000 to 65,000 distinct CDR3 sequences, less than 10% of them singletons, with more than 12% in the top ten. Time point meaning: sample taken at primary tumor resection. Whole RNA from tumor, nontumor lung or frozen PBMC was sequenced unsorted. Here the sequenced sample was PBMCs, taken at surgery. These receptors all come from a female donor with early-stage non-small cell lung cancer.

This clonotype was seen many times. This sequence joins TRBV7-8 and TRBJ2-7, with 7 bases that match TRBD1. V lost 4 bases to trimming and J lost 4 bases; unmatched junction nucleotides: 10. CDR3 size: 15 residues. Germline V gene sequence: CDR1 SGHVS, CDR2 FQNEAQ. The CDR3 DNA is TGTGCCAGCAGCTCACCCGGGACAGCCCAATACGAGCAGTACTTC. Residues: CASSSPGTAQYEQYF.

This chain links TRBV5-6 with TRBJ2-2; D remains ambiguous. Germline loops: CDR1 SGHDT, CDR2 YYEEEE. The ends were cut back, 1 base at V and 1 base at J, with 11 bases in the middle. The CDR3 extends over 16 amino acids. The CDR3 bases are TGTGCCAGCAGCTTGCTCTCTAGGATGAACACCGGGGAGCTGTTTTTT. Protein sequence: CASSLLSRMNTGELFF. Looking up the rest from reference TRBV5-6 and TRBJ2-2 gives the full variable domain: DAGVTQSPTHLIKTRGQQVTLRCSPKSGHDTVSWYQQALGQGPQFIFQYYEEEERQRGNFPDRFSGHQFPNYSSELNVNALLLGDSALYLCASSLLSRMNTGELFFGEGSRLTVL.

This clonotype was detected only a few times. The chain employs TRBV14 and TRBJ1-1; D perhaps matches TRBD1 (5 bases). CDR1 and CDR2 (germline): SGHDN, FVKESK. V was pared by 0 bases and J by 10 bases, with 12 bases between. The length of the CDR3 is 13 residues. The CDR3 DNA sequence: TGTGCCAGCAGCCAAGAGGAGGGAAGGGGAGCTTTCTTT. It is translated as CASSQEEGRGAFF.

The CDR3 protein is CATSEGPNEKLFF. CDR3 coding DNA: TGTGCCACCTCCGAGGGGCCCAATGAAAAACTGTTTTTT. The gene calls are TRBV24-1 and TRBJ1-4, with D maybe TRBD1 (5 bases). Trimming took 9 bases from V and 5 from J, leaving 12 bases between them. Germline CDR1 reads KGHDR; CDR2 reads SFDVKD. The CDR3 has 13 amino acids.

This clonotype appeared many times. The V and J genes are TRBV11-1 and TRBJ1-1, with D maybe TRBD1 (5 bases). The germline gives CDR1 SGHAT, CDR2 FQDESV (reference sequence). This CDR3 contains 12 residues. Between the trimmed V and J ends, which lost 5 bases and 4 bases, there was a span of 8 bases. CDR3 in DNA: TGTGCCAGCAGCCGACAGACCACTGAAGCTTTCTTT. Translated, it gives CASSRQTTEAFF.

The V gene is TRBV6-1, the J gene TRBJ1-1; D may be TRBD1 (6 bases). V dropped 2 bases and J dropped 2 bases, with 9 bases sitting between them. Germline CDR1 reads MNHNS; CDR2 reads SASEGT. This CDR3 has 14 amino acids. CDR3 sequence (DNA): TGTGCCAGCAGTGAAAACAGGGCAAACACTGAAGCTTTCTTT. It is translated as CASSENRANTEAFF.

The chain uses TRBV5-1 and TRBJ2-1; 10 bases fit TRBD2. Germline loops: CDR1 SGHRS, CDR2 YFSETQ. With V trimmed by 4 bases and J by 0 bases, 7 bases remained unmatched. The CDR3 spans 17 residues. The CDR3 DNA reads as TGCGCCAGCAGCCCAGGGGCTAGCGGGAGCTCCTACAATGAGCAGTTCTTC. Its translation: CASSPGASGSSYNEQFF.

This clonotype was counted only a few times. J is TRBJ2-7 and V is TRBV14; 9 bases are shared with TRBD1. This CDR3 comprises 17 residues. Germline CDR1 reads SGHDN; CDR2 reads FVKESK. V shed 4 bases and J 2 bases; nucleotides not matched to a gene: 12. CDR3 DNA: TGTGCCAGCAGCCTCCACCCCATACAGGGGGCAACCTACGAGCAGTACTTC. Protein sequence: CASSLHPIQGATYEQYF.

Many counts were recorded for this clonotype. This chain joins TRBV3-1 and TRBJ2-3, with D possibly called TRBD1 or TRBD2 (6 bases each). The CDR3 is 15 residues long. Germline V gene data show CDR1 as LGHDT and CDR2 as YNNKEL (reference sequence). V dropped 5 bases and J dropped 0 bases, with 12 bases sitting between them. The CDR3 is CASSGGTPSTDTQYF. Here the CDR3 DNA reads TGTGCCAGCAGCGGGGGGACACCCAGCACAGATACGCAGTATTTT.

This chain joins TRBV5-1 and TRBJ1-3, with D unclear. Germline loops: CDR1 SGHRS, CDR2 YFSETQ. The V gene lost 5 bases and the J gene lost 0 bases, with 9 bases spanning the gap. The CDR3 has 14 amino acids. CDR3 DNA: TGCGCCAGCAGGGGCGGATTCTCTGGAAACACCATATATTTT. It codes for CASRGGFSGNTIYF.

This clonotype was recorded at least ten times. The genes are TRBV18 and TRBJ1-6; unclear D gene. This CDR3 comprises 16 residues. Trimming removed 3 bases at V and 6 bases at J, with 15 bases between. Germline lookup yields CDR1 KGHSH and CDR2 LQKENI. Here the CDR3 reads CASSPSVAPVNSPLHF. The DNA for the CDR3 is TGTGCCAGCTCACCGTCTGTCGCACCGGTTAATTCACCCCTCCACTTT.

This clonotype showed up many times. The chain uses TRBV9 and TRBJ2-1; 7 nucleotides agree with TRBD2. The CDR3 runs 17 residues. Per the germline V gene, CDR1 is SGDLS and CDR2 is YYNGEE. V lost 0 bases to trimming and J lost 3 bases; unmatched junction nucleotides: 9. CDR3 sequence reads: CASSVGDSGGGYNEQFF. The DNA of the CDR3 is TGTGCCAGCAGCGTAGGAGACTCGGGGGGTGGCTACAATGAGCAGTTCTTC.

The chain recombines TRBV12-3 or TRBV12-4 with TRBJ2-7; D is ambiguous. V lost 1 base and J lost 0, with 7 bases in between. This CDR3 is built from 14 residues. CDR3 sequence: CASSLDHSSYEQYF. As DNA, the CDR3 is TGTGCCAGCAGTTTAGACCACAGCTCCTACGAGCAGTACTTC.

This clonotype came up many times. The chain employs TRBV11-2 and TRBJ2-2; 7 bases agree with TRBD2. Germline CDR1 is SGHAT and CDR2 is FQNNGV. V dropped 8 bases and J dropped 1; count of bases not matched to a gene: 13. This CDR3 region has 17 residues. CDR3 sequence: CASPGGGLAVNTGELFF. The CDR3 nucleotides are TGTGCCAGCCCCGGGGGAGGGCTAGCGGTGAACACCGGGGAGCTGTTTTTT.

V and J are TRBV20-1 and TRBJ2-5, with D perhaps TRBD2 (8 bases). Germline CDR1 and CDR2: DFQATT and SNEGSKA (reference sequence). V lost 8 bases and J 5 bases, leaving 24 bases between the germline ends. The CDR3 contains 15 residues. The CDR3 DNA follows: TGCAGTCTCAGGGGGACGGGAGGGCCGGGGGAGACCCAGTACTTC. Translation: CSLRGTGGPGETQYF.

The J gene is TRBJ1-5, the V gene TRBV12-3 or TRBV12-4; D call uncertain. CDR3 length: 12 amino acids. Trimming pared 2 bases from V and 6 bases from J, leaving 5 bases between. CDR3 nucleotides: TGTGCCAGCAGTTTATTGCTTCAGCCCCAGCATTTT. It yields the protein CASSLLLQPQHF.

This clonotype was detected many times. The rearrangement joins TRBV7-8 to TRBJ1-5; D remains unclear. This CDR3 spans 15 amino acids. Germline assignment: CDR1 SGHVS and CDR2 FQNEAQ. The V and J ends lost 1 base and 3 bases respectively, with 10 bases between them. CDR3 amino acids: CASSLVSGYNQPQHF. The DNA of the CDR3 is TGTGCCAGCAGCTTAGTCTCGGGCTACAATCAGCCCCAGCATTTT.

The V and J genes are TRBV15 and TRBJ2-3; D ambiguous. This CDR3 is built from 15 residues. V was cut by 0 bases and J by 0 bases, with 7 bases left in between. Germline-derived CDR1 and CDR2 are LNHNV and YYDKDF (reference sequence). CDR3 sequence: CATSRDISSTDTQYF. For the CDR3, the DNA is TGTGCCACCAGCAGAGATATATCTAGCACAGATACGCAGTATTTT.

This clonotype was counted at least ten times. The chain has TRBV7-9 and TRBJ2-3; maybe TRBD2 (5 bases). The CDR3 contains 13 residues. The germline V and J ends were trimmed by 4 bases and 1 base, with 6 bases remaining between them. Germline values: CDR1 SEHNR, CDR2 FQNEAQ (reference sequence). The CDR3 spells CASSSGGTDTQYF. The CDR3 region has the DNA TGTGCCAGCAGCTCCGGGGGCACAGATACGCAGTATTTT. The variable domain in full, with the rest retrieved from reference TRBV7-9 and TRBJ2-3, is DTGVSQNPRHKITKRGQNVTFRCDPISEHNRLYWYRQTLGQGPEFLTYFQNEAQLEKSRLLSDRFSAERPKGSFSTLEIQRTEQGDSAMYLCASSSGGTDTQYFGPGTRLTVL.

This clonotype was counted at least ten times. This chain connects TRBV28 to TRBJ2-3, with TRBD1 as a possible D gene (6 bases). Per germline, CDR1 MDHEN and CDR2 SYDVKM. V lost 6 bases, J lost 0 bases, and 10 bases lay in between. This CDR3 comprises 14 residues. The CDR3 region has the DNA TGTGCCAGCAGAGGGGGAGTTAGCACAGATACGCAGTATTTT. This codes for CASRGGVSTDTQYF. Full variable domain (remainder filled in from reference TRBV28 and TRBJ2-3): DVKVTQSSRYLVKRTGEKVFLECVQDMDHENMFWYRQDPGLGLRLIYFSYDVKMKEKGDIPEGYSVSREKKERFSLILESASTNQTSMYLCASRGGVSTDTQYFGPGTRLTVL.

This clonotype came up many times. The chain combines TRBV11-2 with TRBJ2-7, with D hard to call. The CDR3 is 12 amino acids. In germline, CDR1 is SGHAT, CDR2 FQNNGV. Trimming left V 3 bases short and J 4 bases short, with 7 bases between. CDR3 sequence (DNA): TGTGCCAGCAGCTTTTCGAGGTACGAGCAGTACTTC. Translated: CASSFSRYEQYF.

This clonotype was detected a few times. V is TRBV7-9 and J is TRBJ1-1; D is ambiguous. Germline V gene lookup returns CDR1 SEHNR and CDR2 FQNEAQ (reference sequence). The CDR3 runs to 15 residues. V gave up 5 bases and J gave up 8 bases, with 21 bases separating them. The CDR3 DNA reads TGTGCCAGCAGCCCAAAGATCAGGCTGGGTTCCGAAGCTTTCTTT. Protein product: CASSPKIRLGSEAFF.

This chain joins TRBV20-1 and TRBJ2-1; tentatively, D is TRBD2 (5 bases). V was trimmed by 3 bases and J by 5 bases, leaving 17 bases between them. The CDR3 spans 15 residues. CDR1 is DFQATT, CDR2 SNEGSKA, per germline (reference sequence). CDR3 protein: CSARRGSMVDNEQFF. The CDR3 nucleotides read TGCAGTGCTAGGCGAGGGTCAATGGTGGACAATGAGCAGTTCTTC.

The CDR3 DNA follows: TGTGCCAGCAGCTTGTTTCGGACAGGGTGGAGAGAGACCCAGTACTTC. Its translation: CASSLFRTGWRETQYF. This chain joins TRBV5-4 and TRBJ2-5; 8 bases are shared with TRBD1. V gave up 1 base and J gave up 4 bases; unmatched junction bases: 9. The CDR3 is made up of 16 amino acids. Germline lookup yields CDR1 SGHNT and CDR2 YYREEE (reference sequence).

This clonotype appeared many times. The chain joins TRBV29-1 to TRBJ2-3, with 7 positions matching TRBD2. Germline lookup yields CDR1 SQVTM and CDR2 ANQGSEA. CDR3 length equals 15 residues. The CDR3 nucleotides are TGCAGAGAAGTAGGGAGGGGCTGGGTCGGAGATACGCAGTATTTT. This encodes CREVGRGWVGDTQYF.

This clonotype was seen a few times. The chain has TRBV12-3 or TRBV12-4 and TRBJ1-4, with 10 bases identical to TRBD1. The ends lost 6 bases at V and 6 bases at J; junction bases unmatched: 7. This CDR3 has 15 residues. Here the CDR3 reads CASRPTGTGDEKLFF. CDR3 DNA sequence: TGTGCCAGCAGGCCCACCGGGACAGGGGATGAAAAACTGTTTTTT.

This clonotype was seen a handful of times. V gene TRBV28 combines with J gene TRBJ1-1; D gene uncertain. This CDR3 spans 12 amino acids. Germline V gives CDR1 MDHEN, CDR2 SYDVKM. V lost 2 bases and J 1 base, leaving 2 bases between the germline ends. CDR3 nucleotides: TGTGCCAGCAGTTTAAGGAACACTGAAGCTTTCTTT. It encodes CASSLRNTEAFF.

This clonotype came up many times. The chain employs TRBV7-6 and TRBJ1-5; D possibly corresponds to TRBD1 (6 bases). The CDR3 runs 15 residues. Trimming stripped 1 base from V and 3 bases from J, with 10 bases between. Germline lookup yields CDR1 SGHVS and CDR2 FNYEAQ. The CDR3: CASSLGGQYNQPQHF. The CDR3 bases are TGTGCCAGCAGCTTAGGAGGACAGTACAATCAGCCCCAGCATTTT.

This clonotype was picked up a small number of times. The chain employs TRBV27 and TRBJ2-1; D is unclear. The CDR3 is made up of 12 amino acids. Germline V CDR1 and CDR2: MNHEY, SMNVEV (reference sequence). Trimming removed 5 bases from V and 5 bases from J, with 7 bases in between. CDR3 in DNA: TGTGCCAGCAGTCTCCGAGACAATGAGCAGTTCTTC. Translation gives CASSLRDNEQFF.

The chain recombines TRBV15 with TRBJ2-5, with D unclear. Germline CDR1 and CDR2: LNHNV and YYDKDF (reference sequence). There are 13 residues in the CDR3. Trimming left V 0 bases short and J 4 bases short, with 6 bases between. The DNA of the CDR3 is TGTGCCACCAGCAGAGATCAGATAGAGACCCAGTACTTC. Translating it yields CATSRDQIETQYF. The variable domain in full, completed from reference TRBV15 and TRBJ2-5, reads DAMVIQNPRYQVTQFGKPVTLSCSQTLNHNVMYWYQQKSSQAPKLLFHYYDKDFNNEADTPDNFQSRRPNTSFCFLDIRSPGLGDTAMYLCATSRDQIETQYFGPGTRLLVL.

This clonotype was recorded many times. The V and J genes are TRBV7-3 and TRBJ2-3; D unclear. Germline CDR1 SGHTA, CDR2 FQGTGA. CDR3 length equals 14 residues. The germline V and J ends were trimmed by 3 bases and 1 base, with 8 bases remaining between them. The CDR3 sequence is CASSFLGGTDTQYF. The CDR3 nucleotides are TGTGCCAGCAGCTTTCTGGGCGGCACAGATACGCAGTATTTT.

This clonotype was seen ten or more times. The CDR3 coding sequence is TGCGCCAGCAGCTTGGCCGTGGCTTCCGAGGTGAATTTGCTGTTTTTT. Translated: CASSLAVASEVNLLFF. The V gene is TRBV5-1, the J gene TRBJ1-4; D is ambiguous. This CDR3 is 16 amino acids long. Trimming shortened V by 0 bases and J by 14 bases, and 23 bases separated the two germline ends. CDR1 SGHRS and CDR2 YFSETQ come from the germline V gene.